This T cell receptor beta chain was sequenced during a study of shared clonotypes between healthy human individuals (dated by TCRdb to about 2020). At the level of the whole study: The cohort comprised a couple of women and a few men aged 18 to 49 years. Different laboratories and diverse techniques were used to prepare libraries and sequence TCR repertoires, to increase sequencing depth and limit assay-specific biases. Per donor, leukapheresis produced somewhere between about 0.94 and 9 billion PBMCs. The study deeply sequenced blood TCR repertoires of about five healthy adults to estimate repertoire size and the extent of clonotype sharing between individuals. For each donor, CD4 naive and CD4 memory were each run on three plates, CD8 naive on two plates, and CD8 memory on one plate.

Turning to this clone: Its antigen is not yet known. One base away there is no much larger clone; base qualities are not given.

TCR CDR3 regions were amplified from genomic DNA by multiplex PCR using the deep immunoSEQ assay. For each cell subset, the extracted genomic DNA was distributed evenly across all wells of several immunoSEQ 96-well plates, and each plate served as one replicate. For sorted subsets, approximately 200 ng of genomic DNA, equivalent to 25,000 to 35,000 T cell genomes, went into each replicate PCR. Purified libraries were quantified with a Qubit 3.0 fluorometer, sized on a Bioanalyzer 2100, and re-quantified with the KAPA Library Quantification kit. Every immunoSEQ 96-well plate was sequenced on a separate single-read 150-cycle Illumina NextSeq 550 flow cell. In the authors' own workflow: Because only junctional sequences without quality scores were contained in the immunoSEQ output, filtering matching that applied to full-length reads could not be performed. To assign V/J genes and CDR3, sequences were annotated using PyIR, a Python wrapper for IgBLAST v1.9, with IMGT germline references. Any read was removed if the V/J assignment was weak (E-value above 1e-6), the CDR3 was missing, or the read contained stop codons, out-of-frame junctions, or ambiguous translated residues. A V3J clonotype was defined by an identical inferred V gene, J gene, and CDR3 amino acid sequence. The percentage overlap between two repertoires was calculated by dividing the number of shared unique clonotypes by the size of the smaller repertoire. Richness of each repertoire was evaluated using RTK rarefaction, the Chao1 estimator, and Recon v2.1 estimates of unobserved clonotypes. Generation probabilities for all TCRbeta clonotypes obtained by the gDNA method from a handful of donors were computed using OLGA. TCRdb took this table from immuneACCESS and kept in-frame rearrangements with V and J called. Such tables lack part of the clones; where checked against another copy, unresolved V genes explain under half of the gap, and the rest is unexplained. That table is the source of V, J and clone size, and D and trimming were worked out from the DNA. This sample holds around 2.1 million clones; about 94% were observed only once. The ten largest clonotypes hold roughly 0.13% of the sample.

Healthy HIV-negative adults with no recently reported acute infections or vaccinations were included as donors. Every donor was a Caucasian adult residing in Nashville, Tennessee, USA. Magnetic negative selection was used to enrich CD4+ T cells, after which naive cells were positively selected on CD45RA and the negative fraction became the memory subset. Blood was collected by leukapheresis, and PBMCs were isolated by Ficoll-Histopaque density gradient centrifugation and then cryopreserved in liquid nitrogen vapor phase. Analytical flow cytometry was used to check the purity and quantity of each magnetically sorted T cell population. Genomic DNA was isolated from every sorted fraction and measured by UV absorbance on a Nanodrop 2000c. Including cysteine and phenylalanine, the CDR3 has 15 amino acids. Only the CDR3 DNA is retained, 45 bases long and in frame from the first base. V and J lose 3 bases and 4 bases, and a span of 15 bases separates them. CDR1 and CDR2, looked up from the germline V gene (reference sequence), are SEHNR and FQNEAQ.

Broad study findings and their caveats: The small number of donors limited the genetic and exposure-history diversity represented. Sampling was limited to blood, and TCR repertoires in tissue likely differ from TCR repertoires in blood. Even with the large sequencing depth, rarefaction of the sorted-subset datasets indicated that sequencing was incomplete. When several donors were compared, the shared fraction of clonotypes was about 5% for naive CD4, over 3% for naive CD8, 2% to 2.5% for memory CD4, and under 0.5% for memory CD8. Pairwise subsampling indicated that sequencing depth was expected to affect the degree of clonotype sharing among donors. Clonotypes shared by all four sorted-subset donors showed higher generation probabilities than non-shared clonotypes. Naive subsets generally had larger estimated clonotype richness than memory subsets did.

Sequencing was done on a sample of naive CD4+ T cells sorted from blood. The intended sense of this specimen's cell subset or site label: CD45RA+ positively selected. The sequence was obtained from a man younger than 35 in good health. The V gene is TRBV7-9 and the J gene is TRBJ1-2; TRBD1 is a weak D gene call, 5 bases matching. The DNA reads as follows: TGTGCCAGCAGCTTGTCGGACACCCCGGGCTATGGCTACACCTTC. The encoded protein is CASSLSDTPGYGYTF.